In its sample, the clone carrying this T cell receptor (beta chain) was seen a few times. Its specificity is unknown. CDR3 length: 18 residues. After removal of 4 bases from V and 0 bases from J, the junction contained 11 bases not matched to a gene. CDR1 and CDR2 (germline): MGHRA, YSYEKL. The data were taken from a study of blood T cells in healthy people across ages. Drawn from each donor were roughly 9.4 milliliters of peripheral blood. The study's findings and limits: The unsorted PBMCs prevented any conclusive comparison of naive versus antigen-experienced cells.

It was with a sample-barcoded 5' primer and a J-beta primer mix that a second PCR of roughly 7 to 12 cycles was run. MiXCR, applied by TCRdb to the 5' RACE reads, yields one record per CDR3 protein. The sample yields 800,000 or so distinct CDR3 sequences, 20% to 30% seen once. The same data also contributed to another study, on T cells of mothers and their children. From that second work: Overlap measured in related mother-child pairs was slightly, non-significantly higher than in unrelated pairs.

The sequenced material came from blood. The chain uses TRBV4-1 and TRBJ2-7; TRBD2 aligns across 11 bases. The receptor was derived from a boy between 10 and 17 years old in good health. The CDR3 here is CASSPGELAGAASYEQYF. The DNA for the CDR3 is TGCGCCAGCAGCCCAGGGGAACTAGCGGGAGCCGCCTCCTACGAGCAGTACTTC.